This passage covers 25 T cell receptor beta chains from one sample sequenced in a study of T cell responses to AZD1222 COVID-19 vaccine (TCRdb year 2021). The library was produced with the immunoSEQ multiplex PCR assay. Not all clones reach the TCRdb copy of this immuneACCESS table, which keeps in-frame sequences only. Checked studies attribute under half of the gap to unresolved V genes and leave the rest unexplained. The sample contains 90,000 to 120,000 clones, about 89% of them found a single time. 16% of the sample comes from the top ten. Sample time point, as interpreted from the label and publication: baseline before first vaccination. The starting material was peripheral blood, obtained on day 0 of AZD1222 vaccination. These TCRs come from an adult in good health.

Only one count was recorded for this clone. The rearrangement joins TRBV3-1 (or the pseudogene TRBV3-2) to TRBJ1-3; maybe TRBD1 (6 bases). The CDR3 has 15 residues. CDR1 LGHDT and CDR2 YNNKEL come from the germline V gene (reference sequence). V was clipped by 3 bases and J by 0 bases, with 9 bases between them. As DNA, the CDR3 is TGTGCCAGCAGCCACCCAGGGGACTCTGGAAACACCATATATTTT. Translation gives CASSHPGDSGNTIYF.

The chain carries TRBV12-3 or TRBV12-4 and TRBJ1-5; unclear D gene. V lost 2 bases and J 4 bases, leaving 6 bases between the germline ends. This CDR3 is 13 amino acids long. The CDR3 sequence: CASSLWENQPQHF. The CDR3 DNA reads TGTGCCAGCAGTTTATGGGAAAATCAGCCCCAGCATTTT.

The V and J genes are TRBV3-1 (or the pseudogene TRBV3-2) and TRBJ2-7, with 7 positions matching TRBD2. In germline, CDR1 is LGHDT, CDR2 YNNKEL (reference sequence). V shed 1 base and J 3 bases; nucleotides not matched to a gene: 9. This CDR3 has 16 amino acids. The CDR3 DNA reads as TGTGCCAGCAGCCAAGGGGCGCGACTAGCTATCTACGAGCAGTACTTC. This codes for CASSQGARLAIYEQYF.

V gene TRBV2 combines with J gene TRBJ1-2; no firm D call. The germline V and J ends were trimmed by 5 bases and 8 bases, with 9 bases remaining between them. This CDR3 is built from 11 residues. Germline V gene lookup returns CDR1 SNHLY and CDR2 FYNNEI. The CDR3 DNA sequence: TGTGCCAGCAGTAGAGAAGGAGGCTACACCTTC. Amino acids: CASSREGGYTF.

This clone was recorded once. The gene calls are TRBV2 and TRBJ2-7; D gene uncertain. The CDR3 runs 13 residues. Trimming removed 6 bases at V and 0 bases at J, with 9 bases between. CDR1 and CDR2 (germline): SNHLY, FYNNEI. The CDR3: CASRDQPSYEQYF. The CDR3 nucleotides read TGTGCCAGCAGGGACCAGCCCTCCTACGAGCAGTACTTC.

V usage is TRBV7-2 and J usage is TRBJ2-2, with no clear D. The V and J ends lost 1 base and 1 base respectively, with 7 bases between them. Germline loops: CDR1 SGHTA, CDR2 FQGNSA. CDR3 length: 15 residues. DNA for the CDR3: TGTGCCAGCAGCTTAGGTGGGATGAACACCGGGGAGCTGTTTTTT. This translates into CASSLGGMNTGELFF.

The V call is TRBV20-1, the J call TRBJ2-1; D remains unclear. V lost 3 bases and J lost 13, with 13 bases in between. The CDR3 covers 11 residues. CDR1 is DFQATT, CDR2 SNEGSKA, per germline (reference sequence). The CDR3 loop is CSASPQRLQFF. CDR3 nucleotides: TGCAGTGCTAGCCCACAGCGACTCCAGTTCTTC.

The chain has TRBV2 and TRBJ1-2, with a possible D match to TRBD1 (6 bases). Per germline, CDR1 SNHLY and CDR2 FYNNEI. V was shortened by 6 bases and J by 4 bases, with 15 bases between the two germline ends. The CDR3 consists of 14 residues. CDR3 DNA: TGTGCCAGCAGAGGACAGAGAGGGATCTATGGCTACACCTTC. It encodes CASRGQRGIYGYTF.

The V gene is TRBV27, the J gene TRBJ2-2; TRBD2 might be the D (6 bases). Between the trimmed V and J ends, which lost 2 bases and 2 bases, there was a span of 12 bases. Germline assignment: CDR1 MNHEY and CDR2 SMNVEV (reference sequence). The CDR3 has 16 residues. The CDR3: CASSLIAGINTGELFF. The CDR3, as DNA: TGTGCCAGCAGTTTAATTGCGGGGATTAACACCGGGGAGCTGTTTTTT.

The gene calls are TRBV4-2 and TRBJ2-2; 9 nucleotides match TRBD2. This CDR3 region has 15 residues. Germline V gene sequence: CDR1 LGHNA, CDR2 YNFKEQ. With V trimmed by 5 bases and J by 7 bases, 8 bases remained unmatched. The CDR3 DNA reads TGTGCCAGCAGCTCTGGGACTAGCTATGGCGGGGAGCTGTTTTTT. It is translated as CASSSGTSYGGELFF.

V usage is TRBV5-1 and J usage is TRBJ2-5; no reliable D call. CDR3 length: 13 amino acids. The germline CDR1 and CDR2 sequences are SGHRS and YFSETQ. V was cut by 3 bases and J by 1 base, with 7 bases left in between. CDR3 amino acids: CASSSNIQETQYF. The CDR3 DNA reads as TGCGCCAGCAGCTCGAATATCCAAGAGACCCAGTACTTC.

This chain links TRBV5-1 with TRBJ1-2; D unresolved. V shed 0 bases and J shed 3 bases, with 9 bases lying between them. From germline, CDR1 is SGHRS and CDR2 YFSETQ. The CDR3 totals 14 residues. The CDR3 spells CASSLASKDYGYTF. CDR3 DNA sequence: TGCGCCAGCAGCTTGGCATCAAAAGACTATGGCTACACCTTC.

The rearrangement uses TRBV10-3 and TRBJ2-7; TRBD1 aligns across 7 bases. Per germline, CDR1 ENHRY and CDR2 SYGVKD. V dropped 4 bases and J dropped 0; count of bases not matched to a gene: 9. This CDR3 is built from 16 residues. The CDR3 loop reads CAISGYKTGSSYEQYF. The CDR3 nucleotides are TGTGCCATCAGTGGCTATAAGACAGGGAGCTCCTACGAGCAGTACTTC.

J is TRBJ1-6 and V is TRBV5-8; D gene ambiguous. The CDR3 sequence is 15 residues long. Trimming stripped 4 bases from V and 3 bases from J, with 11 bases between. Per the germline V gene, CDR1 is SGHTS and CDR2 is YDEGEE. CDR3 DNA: TGTGCCAGCAGCCTCTTCCGCAGCTATAATTCACCCCTCCACTTT. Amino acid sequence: CASSLFRSYNSPLHF.

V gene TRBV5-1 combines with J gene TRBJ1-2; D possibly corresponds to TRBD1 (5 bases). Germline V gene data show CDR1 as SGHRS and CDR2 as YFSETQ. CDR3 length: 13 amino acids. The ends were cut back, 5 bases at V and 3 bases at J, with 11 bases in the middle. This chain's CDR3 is CASRPGRDYGYTF. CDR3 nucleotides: TGCGCCAGCAGACCCGGCAGGGACTATGGCTACACCTTC.

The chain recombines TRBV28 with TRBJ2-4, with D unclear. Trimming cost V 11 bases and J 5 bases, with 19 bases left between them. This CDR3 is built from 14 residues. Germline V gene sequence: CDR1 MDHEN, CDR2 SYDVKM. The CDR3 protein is CASIGRRSENIQYF. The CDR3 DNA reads TGTGCCTCGATAGGCCGAAGGTCCGAAAACATTCAGTACTTC.

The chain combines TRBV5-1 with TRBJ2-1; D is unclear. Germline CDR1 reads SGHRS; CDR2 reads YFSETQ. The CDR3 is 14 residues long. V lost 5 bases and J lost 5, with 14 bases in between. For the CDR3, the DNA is TGCGCCAGCAGGCCCGCGGCGGCAGACAATGAGCAGTTCTTC. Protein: CASRPAAADNEQFF. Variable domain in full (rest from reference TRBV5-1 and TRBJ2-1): KAGVTQTPRYLIKTRGQQVTLSCSPISGHRSVSWYQQTPGQGLQFLFEYFSETQRNKGNFPGRFSGRQFSNSRSEMNVSTLELGDSALYLCASRPAAADNEQFFGPGTRLTVL.

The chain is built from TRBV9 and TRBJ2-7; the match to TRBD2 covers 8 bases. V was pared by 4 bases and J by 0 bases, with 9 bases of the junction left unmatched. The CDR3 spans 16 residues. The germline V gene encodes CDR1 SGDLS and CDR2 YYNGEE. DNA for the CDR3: TGTGCCAGCAGCCCCCACCAAACTAGCGGCTCCTACGAGCAGTACTTC. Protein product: CASSPHQTSGSYEQYF. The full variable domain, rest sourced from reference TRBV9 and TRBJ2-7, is DSGVTQTPKHLITATGQRVTLRCSPRSGDLSVYWYQQSLDQGLQFLIQYYNGEERAKGNILERFSAQQFPDLHSELNLSSLELGDSALYFCASSPHQTSGSYEQYFGPGTRLTVT.

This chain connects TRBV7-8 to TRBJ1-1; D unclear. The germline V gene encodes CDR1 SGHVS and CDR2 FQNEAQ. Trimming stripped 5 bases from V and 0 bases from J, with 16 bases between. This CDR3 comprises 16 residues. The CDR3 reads CASSPPGLLMNTEAFF. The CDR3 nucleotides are TGTGCCAGCAGCCCCCCCGGACTGCTCATGAACACTGAAGCTTTCTTT.

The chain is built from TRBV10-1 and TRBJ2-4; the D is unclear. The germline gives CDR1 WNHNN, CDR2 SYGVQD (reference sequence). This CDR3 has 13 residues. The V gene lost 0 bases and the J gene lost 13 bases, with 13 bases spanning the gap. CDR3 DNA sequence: TGCGCCAGCAGTGAGTCCCTCTTGGAAGTCCAGTACTTC. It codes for CASSESLLEVQYF.

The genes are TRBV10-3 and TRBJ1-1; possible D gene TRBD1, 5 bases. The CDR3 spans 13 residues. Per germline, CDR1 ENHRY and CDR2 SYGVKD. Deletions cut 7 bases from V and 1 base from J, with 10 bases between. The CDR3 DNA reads TGTGCCATCAAGGTCCAGGGGAACACTGAAGCTTTCTTT. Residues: CAIKVQGNTEAFF.

The CDR3 protein is CAWSVNPWDSPLHF. The DNA for the CDR3 is TGTGCCTGGAGTGTGAACCCCTGGGATTCACCCCTCCACTTT. The chain couples TRBV30 to TRBJ1-6; unclear D gene. V was trimmed by 0 bases and J by 8 bases, leaving 11 bases between them. CDR3 length: 14 residues. Germline V lookup: CDR1 GTSNPN, CDR2 SVGIG (reference sequence). Together with reference TRBV30 and TRBJ1-6, the CDR3 gives the full variable domain: SQTIHQWPATLVQPVGSPLSLECTVEGTSNPNLYWYRQAAGRGLQLLFYSVGIGQISSEVPQNLSASRPQDRQFILSSKKLLLSDSGFYLCAWSVNPWDSPLHFGNGTRLTVT.

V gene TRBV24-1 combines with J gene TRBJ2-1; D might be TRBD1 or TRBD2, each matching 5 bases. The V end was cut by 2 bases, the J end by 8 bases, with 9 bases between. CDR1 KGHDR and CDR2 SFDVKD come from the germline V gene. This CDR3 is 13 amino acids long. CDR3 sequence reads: CATSDSGTYEQFF. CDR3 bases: TGTGCCACCAGTGATTCCGGGACCTATGAGCAGTTCTTC.

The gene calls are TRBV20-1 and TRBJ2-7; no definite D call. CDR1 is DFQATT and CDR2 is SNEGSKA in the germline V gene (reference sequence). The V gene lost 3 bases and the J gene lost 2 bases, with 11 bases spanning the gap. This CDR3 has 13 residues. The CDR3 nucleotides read TGCAGTGCTAGTAGACGATATCCCTACGAGCAGTACTTC. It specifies CSASRRYPYEQYF.

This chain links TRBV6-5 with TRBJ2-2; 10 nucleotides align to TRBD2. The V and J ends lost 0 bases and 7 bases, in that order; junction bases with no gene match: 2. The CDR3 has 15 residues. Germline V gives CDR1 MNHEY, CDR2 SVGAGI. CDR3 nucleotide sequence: TGTGCCAGCAGTTACTCGACTAGCGGGCACGGGGAGCTGTTTTTT. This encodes CASSYSTSGHGELFF.